The next 4 T cell receptor beta chains were all read from a single sample in a study of spatial heterogeneity in lung cancer. General observations from the study: Expanded intratumoral alpha and beta TCR counts tracked tumor mutation counts.

These TCRs' antigens remain unknown. Time point in this sample: sample taken at primary tumor resection. TCRdb redid the calling of the 5' RACE reads with MiXCR, one entry per CDR3 protein. The table has 7,300 or so distinct CDR3 sequences, approximately 9.3% seen once. This specimen was lung tumor tissue, taken at surgery. The receptors shown here come from a male donor with early-stage non-small cell lung cancer.

This chain links TRBV21-1 with TRBJ1-1. TRBV21-1 is a pseudogene locus. The CDR3 loop spans 12 amino acids. The CDR3 sequence is CRRVPMNTEAFF. CDR3 sequence (DNA): TGTCGGAGAGTGCCCATGAACACTGAAGCTTTCTTT.

The V call is TRBV5-4, the J call TRBJ1-1; no clear D gene. The V end lost 4 bases, the J end lost 0 bases, and 7 bases lay between the germline ends. Germline loops: CDR1 SGHNT, CDR2 YYREEE (reference sequence). The CDR3 has 13 amino acids. CDR3 in DNA: TGTGCCAGCAGCACTATAATGAACACTGAAGCTTTCTTT. This gives the protein CASSTIMNTEAFF.

This clonotype was picked up many times. The J gene is TRBJ1-6, the V gene TRBV18; 8 bases fit TRBD1. The germline V gene has CDR1 KGHSH and CDR2 LQKENI. V was clipped by 4 bases and J by 5 bases; unmatched bases: 7. This CDR3 is 16 amino acids long. CDR3 protein: CASSLKMGQDNSPLHF. DNA for the CDR3: TGTGCCAGCTCACTTAAGATGGGACAGGATAATTCACCCCTCCACTTT.

This clonotype rates as medium-sized. V gene TRBV6-6 combines with J gene TRBJ2-1; TRBD2 matches at 10 bases. V trimming: 6 bases; J trimming: 6 bases; junction bases outside the gene matches: 11. The CDR3 extends over 16 amino acids. CDR1 is MNHNY and CDR2 is SVGAGI in the germline V gene (reference sequence). This CDR3 reads CASSAGRTSGSNEQFF. CDR3 nucleotides: TGTGCCAGCAGCGCGGGGCGGACTAGCGGTAGCAATGAGCAGTTCTTC.